One sample yielded the 15 T cell receptor beta chains listed below, sequenced in a study of shared clonotypes between healthy human individuals. Clones were sequenced by immunoSEQ multiplex PCR, and TCRdb holds only the in-frame ones, with some missing. This sample has under 600,000 clones, with more than 95% found just once. The sequencing input was naive CD4+ T cells sorted from blood. Subset noted: CD45RA+ positively selected. These receptors were collected from a woman aged 25 to 39 in good health.

This sequence joins TRBV5-4 and TRBJ1-4; the D is unclear. From germline, CDR1 is SGHNT and CDR2 YYREEE (reference sequence). The V and J ends lost 4 bases and 0 bases respectively, with 10 bases between them. This CDR3 region has 15 residues. The DNA of the CDR3 is TGTGCCAGCAGCCGCGGAGCTGCAACTAATGAAAAACTGTTTTTT. Encoded protein: CASSRGAATNEKLFF.

The chain combines TRBV5-1 with TRBJ2-3; no reliable D call. CDR3 length: 14 amino acids. CDR1 is SGHRS and CDR2 is YFSETQ in the germline V gene. V lost 4 bases and J 0 bases, leaving 9 bases between the germline ends. This CDR3 is CASSPEPSTDTQYF. Written as DNA, the CDR3 is TGCGCCAGCAGCCCGGAGCCCAGCACAGATACGCAGTATTTT.

This chain links TRBV19 with TRBJ2-7, with no clear D. V lost 6 bases and J lost 0, with 9 bases in between. CDR3 length equals 13 residues. Germline V gene sequence: CDR1 LNHDA, CDR2 SQIVND (reference sequence). CDR3 in amino acids: CASSRTTSYEQYF. In DNA form, the CDR3 reads TGTGCCAGTAGCCGAACAACCTCCTACGAGCAGTACTTC.

The V call is TRBV5-4, the J call TRBJ2-7; 8 nucleotides agree with TRBD1. Unmatched junction bases numbered 3, after V lost 0 bases and J lost 1 base. Germline CDR1 is SGHNT and CDR2 is YYREEE (reference sequence). This CDR3 is 15 amino acids long. The CDR3 DNA reads TGTGCCAGCAGCTTGGCCGGACAGGGTTCCTACGAGCAGTACTTC. Its translation is CASSLAGQGSYEQYF.

The chain employs TRBV28 and TRBJ1-1; D is perhaps TRBD1 (5 bases). Trimming pared 7 bases from V and 5 bases from J, leaving 17 bases between. The length of the CDR3 is 14 residues. In germline, CDR1 is MDHEN, CDR2 SYDVKM. The CDR3: CASISGEGRTEAFF. The CDR3 DNA sequence: TGTGCCAGCATCTCGGGGGAGGGGAGAACTGAAGCTTTCTTT.

The DNA for the CDR3 is TGCGCCAGCAGCTTGTCAGAGCCTCCTTCCGGCTACACCTTC. Its protein is CASSLSEPPSGYTF. This chain joins TRBV5-1 and TRBJ1-2; no reliable D call. The V gene lost 1 base and the J gene lost 8 bases, with 15 bases spanning the gap. Germline lookup yields CDR1 SGHRS and CDR2 YFSETQ. This CDR3 spans 14 amino acids.

V and J are TRBV2 and TRBJ2-1, with 8 bases aligning to TRBD2. Trimming at V came to 3 bases and at J to 3 bases, leaving 10 bases not matched to a gene. CDR3 size: 17 residues. Per the germline V gene, CDR1 is SNHLY and CDR2 is FYNNEI. The DNA of the CDR3 is TGTGCCAGCAGTGACTCCCTGGCGGGGGGACTCTACAATGAGCAGTTCTTC. This gives the protein CASSDSLAGGLYNEQFF.

CDR3 DNA sequence: TGTGCCAGCAGCAGGATGGGCCATGAGCAGTTCTTC. Protein product: CASSRMGHEQFF. The chain couples TRBV5-4 to TRBJ2-1; D gene unclear. In germline, CDR1 is SGHNT, CDR2 YYREEE (reference sequence). The CDR3 extends over 12 amino acids. Trimming stripped 4 bases from V and 8 bases from J, with 10 bases between.

The chain has TRBV21-1 and TRBJ2-7; the table's D call, TRBD2, has no DNA check behind it. TRBV21-1 is assigned pseudogene status. The CDR3 has 15 residues. CDR3 nucleotides: TGTGCCAGCAGCAGATCTAGCGGGAGTGGCTACGAGCAGTACTTC. This gives the protein CASSRSSGSGYEQYF.

This sequence joins TRBV29-1 and TRBJ2-1; 10 bases align to TRBD2. Germline V gene data show CDR1 as SQVTM and CDR2 as ANQGSEA. The trim removed 6 bases at V and 8 bases at J, leaving 13 bases unmatched. The CDR3 consists of 15 residues. The CDR3 here is CSVGGASGSPHEQFF. CDR3 nucleotide sequence: TGCAGCGTGGGGGGGGCTAGCGGGAGTCCGCATGAGCAGTTCTTC.

This clone occurred a few times. The genes are TRBV7-3 and TRBJ2-5; D may be TRBD2 (6 bases). There are 14 residues in the CDR3. V was shortened by 3 bases and J by 4 bases, with 12 bases between the two germline ends. Looked up from germline, CDR1 is SGHTA and CDR2 is FQGTGA. CDR3 sequence reads: CASSFGGPGETQYF. The CDR3 DNA sequence: TGTGCCAGCAGCTTTGGAGGGCCAGGAGAGACCCAGTACTTC. The variable domain in full, completed from reference TRBV7-3 and TRBJ2-5, reads GAGVSQTPSNKVTEKGKYVELRCDPISGHTALYWYRQSLGQGPEFLIYFQGTGAADDSGLPNDRFFAVRPEGSVSTLKIQRTERGDSAVYLCASSFGGPGETQYFGPGTRLLVL.

V is TRBV27 and J is TRBJ2-6, with 12 bases fitting TRBD1. The CDR3 has 19 residues. The ends lost 7 bases at V and 3 bases at J; junction bases unmatched: 13. The V gene's germline CDR1 is MNHEY and CDR2 SMNVEV (reference sequence). CDR3 nucleotides: TGTGCCAGCAAAACGATCTCCGGGACAGGGGGCGGTGGGGCCAACGTCCTGACTTTC. Residues: CASKTISGTGGGGANVLTF.

CDR3 region: CASNPDRVGGYTF. The CDR3 DNA reads TGTGCCAGCAATCCCGACAGGGTAGGAGGCTACACCTTC. The rearrangement links TRBV28 to TRBJ1-2; 7 bases align to TRBD1. Unmatched junction bases numbered 10, after V lost 7 bases and J lost 8 bases. The V gene's germline CDR1 is MDHEN and CDR2 SYDVKM. This CDR3 contains 13 residues.

The rearrangement uses TRBV28 and TRBJ1-1; a possible D gene is TRBD1 (6 bases). This CDR3 is 16 amino acids long. V lost 1 base and J 0 bases, leaving 12 bases between the germline ends. The germline V gene encodes CDR1 MDHEN and CDR2 SYDVKM. CDR3 DNA: TGTGCCAGCAGTTTATTGGGCAGGGGCATGAACACTGAAGCTTTCTTT. The encoded protein is CASSLLGRGMNTEAFF.

This clone occurred once. The J gene is TRBJ2-3, the V gene TRBV10-2; D gene uncertain. CDR3 length equals 14 residues. The ends were cut back, 6 bases at V and 3 bases at J, with 13 bases in the middle. Germline V gene data show CDR1 as WSHSY and CDR2 as SAAADI. As DNA, the CDR3 is TGCGCCAGCAGACAGCGCGGAAGGACAGATACGCAGTATTTT. Its protein is CASRQRGRTDTQYF.